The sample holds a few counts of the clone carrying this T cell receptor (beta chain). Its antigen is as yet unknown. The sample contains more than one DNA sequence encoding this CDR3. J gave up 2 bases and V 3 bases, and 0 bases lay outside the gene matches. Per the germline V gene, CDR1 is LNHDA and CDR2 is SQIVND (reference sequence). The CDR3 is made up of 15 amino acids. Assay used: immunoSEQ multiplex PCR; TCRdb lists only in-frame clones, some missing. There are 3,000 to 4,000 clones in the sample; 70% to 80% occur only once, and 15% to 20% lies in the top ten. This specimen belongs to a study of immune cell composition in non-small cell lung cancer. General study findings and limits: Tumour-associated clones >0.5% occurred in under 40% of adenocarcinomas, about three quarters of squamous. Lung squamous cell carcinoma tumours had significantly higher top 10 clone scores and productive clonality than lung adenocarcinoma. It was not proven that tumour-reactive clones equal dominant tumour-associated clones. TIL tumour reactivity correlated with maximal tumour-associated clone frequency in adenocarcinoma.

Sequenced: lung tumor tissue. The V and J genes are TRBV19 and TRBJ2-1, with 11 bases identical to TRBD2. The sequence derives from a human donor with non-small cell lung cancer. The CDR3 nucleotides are TGTGCCAGTAGTATGACTAGCGGGGCCTACAATGAGCAGTTCTTC. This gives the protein CASSMTSGAYNEQFF.